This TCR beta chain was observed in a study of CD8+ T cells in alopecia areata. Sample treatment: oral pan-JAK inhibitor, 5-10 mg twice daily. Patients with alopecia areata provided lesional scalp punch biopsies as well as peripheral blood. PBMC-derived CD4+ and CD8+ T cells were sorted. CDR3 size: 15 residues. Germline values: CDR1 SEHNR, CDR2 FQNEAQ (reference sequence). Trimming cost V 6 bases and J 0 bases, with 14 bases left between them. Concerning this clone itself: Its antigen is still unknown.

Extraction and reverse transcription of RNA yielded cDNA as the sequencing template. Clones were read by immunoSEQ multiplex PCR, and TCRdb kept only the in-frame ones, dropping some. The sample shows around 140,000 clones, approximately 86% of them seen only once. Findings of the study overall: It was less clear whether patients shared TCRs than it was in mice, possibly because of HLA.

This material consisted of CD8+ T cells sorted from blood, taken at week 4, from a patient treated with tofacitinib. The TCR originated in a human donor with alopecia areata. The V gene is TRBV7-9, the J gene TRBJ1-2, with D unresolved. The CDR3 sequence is CASSSTSAANYGYTF. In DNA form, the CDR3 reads TGTGCCAGCAGTTCAACGTCCGCGGCTAACTATGGCTACACCTTC.